This is a list of T cell receptor beta chains from one sample in a study of OX40 agonist ivuxolimab in advanced cancers. The table came from immunoSEQ multiplex PCR; TCRdb's copy has only in-frame clones and leaves some out. The repertoire holds tens of thousands of clones, with approximately 90% as singletons. Sequenced here: CD4+ or CD8+ T cells sorted from blood, sampled in a trial of the OX40 agonist ivuxolimab. Every receptor here comes from an adult with an advanced solid tumor such as melanoma, head and neck, liver or kidney cancer. Both conserved end residues are trimmed from each CDR3. Each record gives: J gene, clone size, V gene, CDR3 protein. Clone size is stated in some rows and not others, as once, few, many or a class when expanded.

J: TRBJ2-3
size: .
V: TRBV6-5
CDR3: ASTWRQTDTQY

J: TRBJ2-5
size: many
V: TRBV9
CDR3: ASSAGLAGQWETQY

J: TRBJ2-7
size: once
V: TRBV19
CDR3: ASSLWGSYEQY

J: TRBJ2-1
size: once
V: TRBV11-3
CDR3: ASSLDGSSYNEQF

J: TRBJ2-5
size: once
V: TRBV29-1
CDR3: SVEDWTVQETQY

J: TRBJ1-2
size: .
V: TRBV19
CDR3: ASSISPTGGGGYT

J: TRBJ2-5
size: once
V: TRBV4-1
CDR3: ASSPIGQGKIGETQY

J: TRBJ1-1
size: .
V: TRBV2
CDR3: ASSGPGQGNTEAF

J: TRBJ2-7
size: .
V: TRBV30
CDR3: AWAGTGFSEQY

J: TRBJ2-1
size: .
V: TRBV11-2
CDR3: ASSLVLGVGYNEQF

J: TRBJ1-3
size: .
V: TRBV7-3
CDR3: ASSLGGNTIY

J: TRBJ1-2
size: .
V: TRBV15
CDR3: ATSSGTGGHGYT

J: TRBJ2-3
size: .
V: TRBV5-1
CDR3: ASSYGRDPDTQY

J: TRBJ1-2
size: .
V: TRBV6-5
CDR3: ASSARAPNYGYT

J: TRBJ2-7
size: .
V: TRBV19
CDR3: ASSPRTSGEQY

J: TRBJ2-1
size: .
V: TRBV27
CDR3: ASSDSSGLNNEQF

J: TRBJ2-3
size: .
V: TRBV30
CDR3: AWSPTSYLGNTDTQY

J: TRBJ2-3
size: .
V: TRBV11-3
CDR3: ASSARTSGTDTQY

J: TRBJ1-1
size: .
V: TRBV25-1
CDR3: ASSEGRGPEAF

J: TRBJ2-1
size: .
V: TRBV7-6
CDR3: ASSLDQDGYNEQF

J: TRBJ1-1
size: once
V: TRBV6-5
CDR3: ASSLRDLGTEAF

J: TRBJ2-7
size: .
V: TRBV27
CDR3: ASGPDFTYEQY

J: TRBJ1-1
size: .
V: TRBV28
CDR3: ASSLPTTGNTEAF

J: TRBJ2-1
size: once
V: TRBV9
CDR3: ASSSTLAAYNEQF

J: TRBJ2-1
size: once
V: TRBV6-5
CDR3: ASSYLAVSSYNEQF

J: TRBJ1-2
size: few
V: TRBV9
CDR3: ASGDTANYGYT

J: TRBJ2-3
size: .
V: TRBV7-9
CDR3: ASDSRIGTDTQY

J: TRBJ2-7
size: .
V: TRBV5-4
CDR3: ASSFSGTLYEQY

J: TRBJ2-7
size: .
V: TRBV12-5
CDR3: ASGLEHSYEQY

J: TRBJ2-3
size: .
V: TRBV6-1
CDR3: ASSEEGVSGDTQY

J: TRBJ2-2
size: .
V: TRBV4-3
CDR3: ASSPRPGELF

J: TRBJ2-6
size: .
V: TRBV27
CDR3: ASTSVSVSGANVLT

J: TRBJ1-2
size: .
V: TRBV4-1
CDR3: ASSQTHWRGNGYT

J: TRBJ2-7
size: few
V: TRBV14
CDR3: ASSQWEGALLQQY

J: TRBJ2-3
size: .
V: TRBV7-8
CDR3: ASSNGGVGTDTQY

J: TRBJ1-2
size: .
V: TRBV5-1
CDR3: ASSGGDRANYGYT

J: TRBJ2-1
size: .
V: TRBV19
CDR3: ASSINSGNYNEQF

J: TRBJ2-3
size: .
V: TRBV9
CDR3: ASSLMGGRADTQY

J: TRBJ2-2
size: .
V: TRBV5-4
CDR3: ASRAWGRSNTGELF